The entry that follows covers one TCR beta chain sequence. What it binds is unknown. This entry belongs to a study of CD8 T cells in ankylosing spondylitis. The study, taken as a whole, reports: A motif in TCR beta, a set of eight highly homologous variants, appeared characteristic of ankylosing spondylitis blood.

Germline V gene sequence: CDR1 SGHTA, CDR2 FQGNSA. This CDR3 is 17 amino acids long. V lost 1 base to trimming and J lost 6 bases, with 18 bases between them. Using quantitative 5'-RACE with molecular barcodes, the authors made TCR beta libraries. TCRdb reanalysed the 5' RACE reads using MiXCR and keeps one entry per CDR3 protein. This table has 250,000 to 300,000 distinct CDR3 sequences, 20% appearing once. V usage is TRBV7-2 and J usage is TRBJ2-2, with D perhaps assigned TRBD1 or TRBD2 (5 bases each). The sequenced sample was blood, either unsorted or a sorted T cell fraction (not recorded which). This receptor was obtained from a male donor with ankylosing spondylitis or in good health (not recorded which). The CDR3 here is CASSLGSGTLKAGELFF. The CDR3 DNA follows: TGTGCCAGCAGCTTAGGATCAGGGACGTTGAAGGCCGGGGAGCTGTTTTTT.